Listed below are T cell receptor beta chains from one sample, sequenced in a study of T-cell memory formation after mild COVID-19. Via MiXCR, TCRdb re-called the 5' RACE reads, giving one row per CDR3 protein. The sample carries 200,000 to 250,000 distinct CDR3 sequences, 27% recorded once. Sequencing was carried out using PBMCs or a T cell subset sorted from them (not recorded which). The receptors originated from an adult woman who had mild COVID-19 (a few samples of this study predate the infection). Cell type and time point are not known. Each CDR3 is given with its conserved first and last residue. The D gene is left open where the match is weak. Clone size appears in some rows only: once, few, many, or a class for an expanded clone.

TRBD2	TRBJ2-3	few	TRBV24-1	CATSDTGTSGNRYTQYF	TGTGCCACCAGTGACACCGGGACTAGCGGCAATCGGTATACGCAGTATTTT
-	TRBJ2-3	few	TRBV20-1	CSARDQGRDTDTQYF	TGCAGTGCTAGAGATCAGGGGCGGGACACAGATACGCAGTATTTT
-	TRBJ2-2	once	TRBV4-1	CASSQARTDTGELFF	TGCGCCAGCAGCCAAGCCAGGACGGACACCGGGGAGCTGTTTTTT
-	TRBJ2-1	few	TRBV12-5	CASGPPGLAEDNEQFF	TGTGCTAGTGGACCCCCTGGGCTCGCAGAGGACAATGAGCAGTTCTTC
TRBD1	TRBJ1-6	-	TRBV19	CASSRTGGKSYSPLHF	TGTGCCAGTAGTCGAACAGGGGGGAAATCATATTCACCCCTCCACTTT
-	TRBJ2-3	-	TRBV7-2	CASSGQGVPDTQYF	TGTGCCAGCAGCGGCCAGGGCGTCCCCGATACGCAGTATTTT
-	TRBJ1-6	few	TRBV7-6	CASSLVGFHNSPLHF	TGTGCCAGCAGCTTAGTGGGGTTTCATAATTCACCCCTCCACTTT
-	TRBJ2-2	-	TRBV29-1	CSVVSMVGTGELFF	TGCAGCGTTGTGTCTATGGTTGGGACCGGGGAGCTGTTTTTT
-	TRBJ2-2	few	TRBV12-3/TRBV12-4	CASGNEGENTGELFF	TGTGCCAGCGGAAACGAGGGGGAGAACACCGGGGAGCTGTTTTTT
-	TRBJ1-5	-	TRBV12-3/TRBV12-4	CASSFEGSNQPQHF	TGTGCCAGCAGTTTCGAGGGCAGCAATCAGCCCCAGCATTTT
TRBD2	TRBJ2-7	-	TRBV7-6	CASSPVAGVYEQYF	TGTGCCAGCAGCCCCGTCGCGGGGGTGTACGAGCAGTACTTC
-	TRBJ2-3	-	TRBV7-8	CASSLAGQADTQYF	TGTGCCAGCAGCTTAGCAGGGCAGGCAGATACGCAGTATTTT
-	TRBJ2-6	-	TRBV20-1	CSANDRSGANVLTF	TGCAGTGCAAACGACAGGTCTGGGGCCAACGTCCTGACTTTC
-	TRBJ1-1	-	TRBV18	CASSPVDKGTEAFF	TGTGCCAGCTCACCCGTGGACAAAGGCACTGAAGCTTTCTTT
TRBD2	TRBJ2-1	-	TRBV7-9	CASSFRAGGVSSYNEQFF	TGTGCCAGCAGCTTTAGGGCGGGAGGTGTGAGCTCCTACAATGAGCAGTTCTTC
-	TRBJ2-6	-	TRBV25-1	CASSELQSWGRLGANVLTF	TGTGCCAGCAGTGAACTCCAATCGTGGGGGCGACTCGGGGCCAACGTCCTGACTTTC
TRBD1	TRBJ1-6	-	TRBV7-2	CASSYRTGGNSPLHF	TGTGCCAGCAGCTACCGGACAGGGGGCAATTCACCCCTCCACTTT
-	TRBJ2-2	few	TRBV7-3	CASSLNQGGTGELFF	TGTGCCAGCAGCTTAAATCAGGGCGGCACCGGGGAGCTGTTTTTT
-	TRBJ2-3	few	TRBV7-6	CASSQFAADTQYF	TGTGCCAGCAGCCAATTCGCCGCAGATACGCAGTATTTT
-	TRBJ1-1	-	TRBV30	CAWSVMGSMNTEAFF	TGTGCCTGGAGTGTTATGGGCTCCATGAACACTGAAGCTTTCTTT
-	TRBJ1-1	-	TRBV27	CASSPRLDREAFF	TGTGCCAGCAGTCCACGACTAGATCGGGAAGCTTTCTTT
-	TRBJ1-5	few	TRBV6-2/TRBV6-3	CASSYWDTWESQPQHF	TGTGCCAGCAGTTACTGGGACACCTGGGAGAGCCAGCCCCAGCATTTT
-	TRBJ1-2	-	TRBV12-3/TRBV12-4	CASRMKGSNYGYTF	TGTGCCAGCAGGATGAAGGGTTCTAACTATGGCTACACCTTC
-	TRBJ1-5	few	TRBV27	CASSWRGSNQPQHF	TGTGCCAGCAGCTGGAGGGGTTCCAATCAGCCCCAGCATTTT
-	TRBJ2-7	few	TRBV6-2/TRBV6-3	CASRRTIGLYEQYF	TGTGCCAGCAGACGGACTATAGGCCTCTACGAGCAGTACTTC
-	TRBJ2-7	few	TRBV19	CASSMGSSYEQYF	TGTGCCAGTAGTATGGGCAGCTCCTACGAGCAGTACTTC
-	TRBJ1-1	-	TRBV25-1	CASNGTLNTEAFF	TGTGCCAGCAACGGGACACTGAACACTGAAGCTTTCTTT
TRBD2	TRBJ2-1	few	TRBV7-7	CASSLAGRTNEQFF	TGTGCTAGCAGCTTAGCGGGCCGGACCAATGAGCAGTTCTTC
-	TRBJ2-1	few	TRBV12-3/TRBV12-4	CASSRTSPYNEQFF	TGTGCCAGCAGTCGAACTAGTCCCTACAATGAGCAGTTCTTC
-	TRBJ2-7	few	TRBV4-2	CASSHTDGYEQYF	TGTGCCAGCAGCCATACCGACGGCTACGAGCAGTACTTC
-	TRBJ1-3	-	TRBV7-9	CASSQEVLGNTIYF	TGTGCCAGCAGTCAGGAGGTCCTGGGAAACACCATATATTTT
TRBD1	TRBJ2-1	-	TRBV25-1	CASSTGQGGDEQFF	TGTGCCAGCTCTACGGGACAGGGGGGCGATGAGCAGTTCTTC
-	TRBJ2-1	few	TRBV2	CASRSGPYNEQFF	TGTGCCAGCAGGTCCGGGCCGTACAATGAGCAGTTCTTC
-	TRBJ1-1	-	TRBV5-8	CASSLGGPSSTEAFF	TGTGCCAGCAGCTTGGGAGGCCCGTCGTCGACTGAAGCTTTCTTT
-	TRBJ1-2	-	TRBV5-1	CASSLVGGHLSYGYTF	TGCGCCAGCAGCTTGGTTGGCGGGCACCTCAGCTATGGCTACACCTTC
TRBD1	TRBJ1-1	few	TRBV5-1	CASSTSGGGTEAFF	TGCGCCAGCAGCACCTCAGGGGGAGGTACTGAAGCTTTCTTT
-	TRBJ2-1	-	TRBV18	CASSLRSADEQFF	TGTGCCAGCTCTCTCCGGTCGGCCGATGAGCAGTTCTTC
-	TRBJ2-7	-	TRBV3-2	CASSWTDLYEQYF	TGTGCCAGCAGTTGGACGGACCTATACGAGCAGTACTTC
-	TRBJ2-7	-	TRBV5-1	CASSSGRAYEQYF	TGCGCCAGCAGCTCTGGCAGAGCCTACGAGCAGTACTTC
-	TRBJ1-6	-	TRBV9	CASSVGNSPLHF	TGTGCCAGCAGCGTCGGTAATTCACCCCTCCACTTT
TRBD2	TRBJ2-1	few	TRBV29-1	CSVEGTSGRVGRYNEQFF	TGCAGCGTTGAAGGGACTAGCGGGAGGGTTGGGCGGTACAATGAGCAGTTCTTC
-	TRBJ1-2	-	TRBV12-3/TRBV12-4	CASTLGGSVYGYTF	TGTGCCAGCACTCTCGGGGGCTCAGTCTATGGCTACACCTTC
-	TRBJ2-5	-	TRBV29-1	CSVEGVVQQETQYF	TGCAGCGTTGAAGGGGTTGTTCAACAAGAGACCCAGTACTTC
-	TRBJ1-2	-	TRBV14	CASSQVLSHGYTF	TGTGCCAGCAGCCAAGTCTTATCTCATGGCTACACCTTC
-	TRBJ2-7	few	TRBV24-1	CATSSQTSEQYF	TGTGCCACCAGTTCCCAGACTTCGGAGCAGTACTTC
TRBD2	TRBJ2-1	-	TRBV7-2	CASSPWTRIMDEQFF	TGTGCCAGCAGCCCCTGGACTAGAATCATGGATGAGCAGTTCTTC
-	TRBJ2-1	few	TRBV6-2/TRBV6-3	CASSTSWEVLRDEQFF	TGTGCCAGCAGTACATCGTGGGAGGTCCTAAGAGATGAGCAGTTCTTC
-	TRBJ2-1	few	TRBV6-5	CASSSQLAGRSYNEQFF	TGTGCCAGCAGTTCTCAACTCGCGGGAAGATCCTACAATGAGCAGTTCTTC
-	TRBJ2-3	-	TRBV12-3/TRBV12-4	CATAANDGDLTDTQYF	TGTGCCACCGCTGCTAACGACGGGGATCTCACAGATACGCAGTATTTT
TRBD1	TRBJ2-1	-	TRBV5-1	CASSRDRVDNEQFF	TGCGCCAGCAGCAGGGACAGGGTGGACAATGAGCAGTTCTTC
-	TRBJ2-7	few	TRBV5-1	CASSPSFGEQYF	TGCGCCAGCAGCCCCTCCTTCGGCGAGCAGTACTTC
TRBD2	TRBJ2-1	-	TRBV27	CASNRRGLDVDEQFF	TGTGCCAGTAACCGGCGGGGACTAGATGTGGATGAGCAGTTCTTC
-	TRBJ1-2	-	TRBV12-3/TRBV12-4	CASGDYGYTF	TGTGCCAGCGGGGACTATGGCTACACCTTC
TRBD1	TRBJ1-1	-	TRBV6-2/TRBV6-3	CASRKNGQGITEAFF	TGTGCCAGCAGAAAGAACGGACAGGGTATCACTGAAGCTTTCTTT
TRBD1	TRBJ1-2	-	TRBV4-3	CASSWKPGQPNYGYTF	TGCGCCAGCAGCTGGAAACCGGGACAGCCTAACTATGGCTACACCTTC
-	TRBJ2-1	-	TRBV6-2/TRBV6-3	CASRNGPSRGYNEQFF	TGTGCCAGCAGAAACGGGCCCTCGAGGGGTTACAATGAGCAGTTCTTC
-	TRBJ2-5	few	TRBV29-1	CSAGQPTYEAETQYF	TGCAGCGCCGGACAGCCGACATATGAGGCAGAGACCCAGTACTTC